This T cell receptor (beta chain) was sequenced for a study of blood T cell repertoires in COVID-19. Study as a whole: Samples came from the United States, Italy and Spain, spanning acute and convalescent COVID-19. PBMCs, B-cell-depleted T cells, or T cells were the source of the cDNA or gDNA that made up the material.

Authors' methods: Researchers report that nucleated cell counts were estimated from reference gene primer amplification. Profiled with immunoSEQ multiplex PCR; TCRdb holds only in-frame clones, not every one. V and J calls and clone size are those listed in that table; D and trimming were worked out from the DNA. This sample carries about 59,000 clones, around 84% of them seen once, and the ten largest clones take more than 7%. The CDR3 has 16 amino acids. Germline values: CDR1 SGDLS, CDR2 YYNGEE. The trim removed 4 bases at V and 8 bases at J, leaving 8 bases unmatched. V gene TRBV9 combines with J gene TRBJ2-2; 13 nucleotides agree with TRBD2. This receptor was taken from a man in his sixties with acute or convalescent COVID-19. Sample: peripheral blood. The DNA for the CDR3 is TGTGCCAGCAGCCAGGGACTAGCGGGGCCGTGGGGGGAGCTGTTTTTT. This translates into CASSQGLAGPWGELFF. Full variable domain (outside the CDR3, taken from reference TRBV9 and TRBJ2-2): DSGVTQTPKHLITATGQRVTLRCSPRSGDLSVYWYQQSLDQGLQFLIQYYNGEERAKGNILERFSAQQFPDLHSELNLSSLELGDSALYFCASSQGLAGPWGELFFGEGSRLTVL.